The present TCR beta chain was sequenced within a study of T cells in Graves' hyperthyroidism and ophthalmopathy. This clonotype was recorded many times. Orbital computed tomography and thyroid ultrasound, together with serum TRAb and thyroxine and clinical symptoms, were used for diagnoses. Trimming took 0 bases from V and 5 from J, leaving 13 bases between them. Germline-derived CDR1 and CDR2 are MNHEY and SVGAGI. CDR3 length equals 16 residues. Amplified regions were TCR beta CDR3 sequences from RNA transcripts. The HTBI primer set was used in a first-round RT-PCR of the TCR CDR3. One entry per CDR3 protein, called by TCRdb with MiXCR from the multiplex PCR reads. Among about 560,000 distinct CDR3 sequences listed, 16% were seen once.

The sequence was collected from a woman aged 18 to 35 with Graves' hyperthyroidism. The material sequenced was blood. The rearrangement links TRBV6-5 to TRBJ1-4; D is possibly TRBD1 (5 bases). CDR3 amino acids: CASSYSIAGSNEKLFF. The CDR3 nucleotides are TGTGCCAGCAGTTACTCGATCGCAGGGAGCAATGAAAAACTGTTTTTT.